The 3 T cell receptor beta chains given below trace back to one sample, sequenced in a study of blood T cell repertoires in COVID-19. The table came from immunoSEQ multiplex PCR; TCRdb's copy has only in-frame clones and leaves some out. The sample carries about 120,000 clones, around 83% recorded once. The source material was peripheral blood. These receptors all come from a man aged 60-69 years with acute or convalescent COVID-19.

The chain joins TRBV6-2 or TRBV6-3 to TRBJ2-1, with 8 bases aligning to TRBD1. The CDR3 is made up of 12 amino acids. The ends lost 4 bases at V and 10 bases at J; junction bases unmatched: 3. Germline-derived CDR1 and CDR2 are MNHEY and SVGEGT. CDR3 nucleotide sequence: TGTGCCAGCAGTTTACGGACAGGGGAGCAGTTCTTC. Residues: CASSLRTGEQFF.

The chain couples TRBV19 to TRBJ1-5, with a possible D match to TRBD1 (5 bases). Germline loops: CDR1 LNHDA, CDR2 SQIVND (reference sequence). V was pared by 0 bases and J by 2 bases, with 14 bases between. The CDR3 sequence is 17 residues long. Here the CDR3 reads CASSIDQKGLGNQPQHF. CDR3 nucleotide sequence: TGTGCCAGTAGTATAGATCAAAAGGGGCTCGGCAATCAGCCCCAGCATTTT.

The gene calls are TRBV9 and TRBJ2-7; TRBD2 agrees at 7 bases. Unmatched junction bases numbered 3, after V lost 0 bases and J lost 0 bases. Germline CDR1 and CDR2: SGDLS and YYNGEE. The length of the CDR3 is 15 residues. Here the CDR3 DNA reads TGTGCCAGCAGCGTAGCTAGCGGTCCCTCCTACGAGCAGTACTTC. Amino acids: CASSVASGPSYEQYF.